Shown below are 10 T cell receptor beta chains from a single sample sequenced in a study of blood T cell repertoires in COVID-19. The method was immunoSEQ multiplex PCR; TCRdb's version includes in-frame clones alone and lacks a portion of them. Among about 26,000 clones listed, 90% were seen once. The sequenced sample was peripheral blood. The receptor set was obtained from a man aged 65 to 79 with acute or convalescent COVID-19.

This sequence joins TRBV5-1 and TRBJ2-3, with 8 bases that match TRBD1. The CDR3 runs to 14 residues. Germline V gene data show CDR1 as SGHRS and CDR2 as YFSETQ. With V trimmed by 7 bases and J by 5 bases, 9 bases remained unmatched. The CDR3 region is CASQVQGAGDTQYF. The CDR3 DNA sequence: TGCGCCAGCCAAGTGCAGGGGGCGGGAGATACGCAGTATTTT.

This clone was detected only once. One junction end disagrees with the germline gene, perhaps due to a read error. V and J are TRBV6-1 and TRBJ2-2; 9 nucleotides align to TRBD1. There are 15 residues in the CDR3. Looked up from germline, CDR1 is MNHNS and CDR2 is SASEGT. CDR3 region: CASSEAGTGIGELFF. Written as DNA, the CDR3 is TGTGCCAGCAGCGAAGCGGGGACAGGGATCGGGGAGCTGTTTTTT.

This clone was counted a single time. The V gene is TRBV11-2, the J gene TRBJ2-2, with TRBD1 matching 10 bases. Trimming removed 4 bases from V and 6 bases from J; junction bases left unmatched: 2. This CDR3 has 14 residues. The germline CDR1 and CDR2 sequences are SGHAT and FQNNGV. CDR3 residues: CASSWDRGAGELFF. The DNA for the CDR3 is TGTGCCAGCAGCTGGGACAGGGGAGCCGGGGAGCTGTTTTTT.

The chain is built from TRBV6-4 and TRBJ2-7; D is perhaps TRBD2 (6 bases). Trimming removed 9 bases from V and 6 bases from J, with 24 bases in between. Germline V lookup: CDR1 MRHNA, CDR2 SNTAGT. The CDR3 runs 15 residues. The CDR3 is CARPLPVSRRGEQYF. CDR3 bases: TGTGCCAGACCGCTTCCGGTATCCCGGCGGGGCGAGCAGTACTTC.

The chain is built from TRBV5-5 and TRBJ2-7, with 7 bases lining up with TRBD2. Germline-derived CDR1 and CDR2 are SGHKS and YYEKEE (reference sequence). The trim removed 2 bases at V and 0 bases at J, leaving 17 bases unmatched. The CDR3 has 19 residues. The CDR3 sequence: CASSLGPSGVPLSSYEQYF. CDR3 sequence (DNA): TGTGCCAGCAGCTTAGGTCCTAGCGGAGTTCCTCTCAGCTCCTACGAGCAGTACTTC.

In this sample, this clone turned up once. The CDR3 loop reads CASSYLAVPSYNEQFF. The CDR3, as DNA: TGTGCCAGCAGTTACCTAGCGGTACCTTCCTACAATGAGCAGTTCTTC. This chain connects TRBV6-5 to TRBJ2-1; 7 bases map to TRBD2. Germline V gives CDR1 MNHEY, CDR2 SVGAGI. With 2 bases clipped from V and 1 base from J, the junction kept 5 bases outside the gene matches. This CDR3 has 16 residues.

This sequence joins TRBV27 and TRBJ2-1; the match to TRBD1 covers 8 bases. The CDR3 runs to 17 residues. V trimming: 5 bases; J trimming: 0 bases; junction bases outside the gene matches: 9. CDR1 is MNHEY and CDR2 is SMNVEV in the germline V gene (reference sequence). The CDR3 loop is CASSPGQGLPSYNEQFF. The CDR3 coding sequence is TGTGCCAGCAGTCCAGGACAGGGACTTCCCTCCTACAATGAGCAGTTCTTC.

This sequence joins TRBV7-5 and TRBJ2-5; TRBD1 is the table's D call and was not checked against the DNA. TRBV7-5 is labeled a pseudogene. The CDR3 sequence is 16 residues long. The CDR3 DNA is TGTGCCAGAAGCGTCCGGACAGGGGCTAGAAAAGAGACCCAGTACTTC. Its translation: CARSVRTGARKETQYF.

The rearrangement links TRBV4-3 to TRBJ1-4; perhaps TRBD1 as D (6 bases). CDR3 length: 15 amino acids. The ends were cut back, 5 bases at V and 4 bases at J, with 14 bases in the middle. Per germline, CDR1 LGHNA and CDR2 YSLEER. CDR3 residues: CASSVDRRLNEKLFF. As DNA, the CDR3 is TGCGCCAGCAGCGTCGACAGGCGGCTTAATGAAAAACTGTTTTTT.

The V call is TRBV7-9, the J call TRBJ1-5, with TRBD1 as a possible D gene (5 bases). The ends were cut back, 2 bases at V and 5 bases at J, with 10 bases in the middle. Germline V gives CDR1 SEHNR, CDR2 FQNEAQ (reference sequence). The CDR3 contains 14 residues. CDR3 bases: TGTGCCAGCAGCTTATTAGGGGCGGATCAGCCCCAGCATTTT. This translates into CASSLLGADQPQHF.